One and the same sample provided the 10 T cell receptor beta chains below, sequenced in a study of blood T cell repertoires in COVID-19. Profiled with immunoSEQ multiplex PCR; TCRdb holds only in-frame clones, not every one. Seen here are 400,000 to 500,000 clones, 70% to 90% observed once, and the top ten hold 1.5% to 2%. The sequenced sample was PBMCs or T cells enriched from blood (not recorded which). The source is a woman in her thirties or forties who had recovered from COVID-19.

This rearrangement joins TRBV3-1 (or the pseudogene TRBV3-2) to TRBJ1-1; D is unresolved. With 2 bases removed from V and 4 bases from J, the gap between germline ends came to 11 bases. Germline CDR1 reads LGHDT; CDR2 reads YNNKEL (reference sequence). The CDR3 runs 14 residues. For the CDR3, the DNA is TGTGCCAGCAGCCAATACCTTCAGGCCACTGAAGCTTTCTTT. This codes for CASSQYLQATEAFF.

The chain recombines TRBV19 with TRBJ1-1, with a weak D call TRBD1 (6 bases). The CDR3 extends over 14 amino acids. CDR1 and CDR2 from the germline V gene are LNHDA and SQIVND (reference sequence). The V gene lost 1 base and the J gene lost 4 bases, with 10 bases spanning the gap. The CDR3 reads CASSIGQGSTEAFF. The CDR3 DNA reads TGTGCCAGTAGTATAGGGCAGGGGAGCACTGAAGCTTTCTTT.

This rearrangement joins TRBV2 to TRBJ1-5, with 11 bases identical to TRBD1. The germline CDR1 and CDR2 sequences are SNHLY and FYNNEI. The CDR3 has 15 amino acids. The V and J ends lost 2 bases and 6 bases, in that order; junction bases with no gene match: 3. This CDR3 reads CASSERGTGGQPQHF. As DNA, the CDR3 is TGTGCCAGCAGTGAAAGGGGGACAGGGGGTCAGCCCCAGCATTTT.

CDR3 loop: CASSPRVQETQYF. The CDR3 DNA follows: TGTGCCAGTAGTCCCAGGGTCCAAGAGACCCAGTACTTC. The gene calls are TRBV19 and TRBJ2-5, with TRBD1 as a possible D gene (5 bases). The CDR3 spans 13 residues. Germline V gene sequence: CDR1 LNHDA, CDR2 SQIVND (reference sequence). The germline V and J ends were trimmed by 5 bases and 1 base, with 8 bases remaining between them.

The chain links TRBV20-1 to TRBJ2-1; the D is unclear. The V end was cut by 6 bases, the J end by 4 bases, with 7 bases between. This CDR3 has 11 amino acids. The germline V gene encodes CDR1 DFQATT and CDR2 SNEGSKA (reference sequence). The CDR3 protein is CSAPQYNEQFF. The CDR3 nucleotides read TGCAGTGCGCCTCAGTACAATGAGCAGTTCTTC.

The chain carries TRBV5-4 and TRBJ2-3, with 7 bases aligning to TRBD2. The CDR3 has 15 residues. Germline V lookup: CDR1 SGHNT, CDR2 YYREEE (reference sequence). J was trimmed by 3 bases and V by 3 bases; bases with no gene match: 7. CDR3 coding DNA: TGTGCCAGCAGCTCCCCTCGCGGGAGAACAGATACGCAGTATTTT. Protein sequence: CASSSPRGRTDTQYF.

The chain employs TRBV5-1 and TRBJ2-1; D not certain. The germline V and J ends were trimmed by 8 bases and 10 bases, with 16 bases remaining between them. The CDR3 has 12 residues. Looked up from germline, CDR1 is SGHRS and CDR2 is YFSETQ. CDR3 in amino acids: CASSYRGGEQFF. The CDR3 region has the DNA TGCGCCAGTAGTTATCGCGGCGGCGAGCAGTTCTTC.

The rearrangement uses TRBV6-4 and TRBJ2-1, with D tentatively TRBD1 (5 bases). Deletions cut 0 bases from V and 9 bases from J, with 18 bases between. CDR1 and CDR2 from the germline V gene are MRHNA and SNTAGT. The CDR3 has 16 residues. CDR3 loop: CASSDSFGQITSEQFF. The CDR3 DNA follows: TGTGCCAGCAGTGACTCCTTCGGACAAATTACGAGTGAGCAGTTCTTC.

This sequence joins TRBV6-2 or TRBV6-3 and TRBJ2-7; a weak D match, TRBD1 (5 bases). Per the germline V gene, CDR1 is MNHEY and CDR2 is SVGEGT. V was trimmed by 4 bases and J by 0 bases, leaving 16 bases between them. This CDR3 is built from 16 residues. Here the CDR3 DNA reads TGTGCCAGCAGTTTCTCAAGGGGCCACAACTCCTACGAGCAGTACTTC. Its translation: CASSFSRGHNSYEQYF.

The genes are TRBV5-1 and TRBJ2-2, with a possible D match to TRBD2 (6 bases). Trimming pared 5 bases from V and 3 bases from J, leaving 14 bases between. The CDR3 covers 15 residues. Germline V gene data show CDR1 as SGHRS and CDR2 as YFSETQ. The CDR3 is CASRTRGEDTGELFF. The CDR3 DNA follows: TGCGCCAGCAGGACGCGGGGCGAGGACACCGGGGAGCTGTTTTTT.